This passage covers 14 T cell receptor beta chains from one sample sequenced in a study of human T cells and chemical hapten exposure (dated by TCRdb to the early 2020s). Library construction relied on RACE. For sequencing, a NextSeq 500 was employed. TCRdb ran its own pipeline on the public reads, namely fastp trimming at Q25 and MiXCR clone calling, and kept in-frame beta chains. A single entry per CDR3 protein holds the most common genes and DNA from its merged rows. The sample records about 80,000 distinct CDR3 sequences, about 14% of which are singletons. The ten largest clones capture approximately 4.6% of the sample. The time point label, as the study defines it: pre-sensitization, week 0. In light of the paper, this sample's treatment or condition label describes: therapeutic diphenylcyclopropenone sensitization with weekly scalp DPC. This specimen was whole blood, taken in connection with sensitization to the hapten diphenylcyclopropenone (DPC). These receptors were collected from a woman aged 50 to 60 with alopecia areata. Some clones in this sample may be carry-over from other donors' samples.

The sample holds a few counts of this clonotype. V and J are TRBV5-4 and TRBJ2-7, with a tentative D call TRBD1 (5 bases). The CDR3 loop spans 14 amino acids. The V end lost 2 bases, the J end lost 3 bases, and 12 bases lay between the germline ends. Germline CDR1 reads SGHNT; CDR2 reads YYREEE (reference sequence). The CDR3 nucleotides read TGTGCCAGCAGCTTCAGGGCCCAAAGCTACGAGCAGTACTTC. This sequence encodes CASSFRAQSYEQYF.

This clonotype was observed a few times. The genes are TRBV7-9 and TRBJ2-6, with TRBD1 as a possible D gene (6 bases). This CDR3 has 15 residues. The germline gives CDR1 SEHNR, CDR2 FQNEAQ (reference sequence). Trimming shortened V by 5 bases and J by 2 bases, and 10 bases separated the two germline ends. Here the CDR3 reads CASSPTGTGANVLTF. DNA for the CDR3: TGTGCCAGCAGCCCCACAGGGACTGGGGCCAACGTCCTGACTTTC.

This clonotype was recorded a few times. The V and J genes are TRBV7-8 and TRBJ1-4; D gene unclear. Deletions cut 0 bases from V and 8 bases from J, with 10 bases between. CDR1 and CDR2 from the germline V gene are SGHVS and FQNEAQ. The length of the CDR3 is 14 residues. The CDR3 loop is CASSLAGLGEKLFF. The CDR3 DNA is TGTGCCAGCAGCTTAGCAGGGTTGGGGGAAAAACTGTTTTTT.

In this sample, this clonotype turned up a few times. The chain has TRBV7-2 and TRBJ1-1, with D possibly matching TRBD1 (5 bases). V was shortened by 6 bases and J by 1 base, with 12 bases between the two germline ends. CDR3 length: 14 residues. Per germline, CDR1 SGHTA and CDR2 FQGNSA. The CDR3 here is CASRATAANTEAFF. The CDR3 DNA reads TGTGCCAGCAGGGCGACAGCCGCGAACACTGAAGCTTTCTTT.

V usage is TRBV10-3 and J usage is TRBJ2-1; TRBD2 matches 7 bases. CDR3 length: 14 residues. The V gene's germline CDR1 is ENHRY and CDR2 SYGVKD. The J segment lost 15 bases and the V segment lost 11 bases, leaving 22 bases of the junction unmatched. The CDR3 protein is CALIRDYKGGHRFF. The CDR3 DNA follows: TGTGCCCTAATCCGGGACTATAAGGGAGGTCATCGGTTCTTC.

In this sample, this clonotype turned up a few times. The chain combines TRBV10-2 with TRBJ2-7, with a tentative D call TRBD2 (6 bases). In germline, CDR1 is WSHSY, CDR2 SAAADI. This CDR3 contains 14 residues. The ends were cut back, 6 bases at V and 3 bases at J, with 15 bases in the middle. This CDR3 reads CASSLLAGRYEQYF. CDR3 nucleotide sequence: TGCGCCAGCAGCCTGCTGGCGGGACGCTACGAGCAGTACTTC.

The sample holds many counts of this clonotype. V usage is TRBV5-6 and J usage is TRBJ1-1, with TRBD1 as a possible D gene (6 bases). V dropped 4 bases and J dropped 6 bases, with 16 bases sitting between them. Germline V gives CDR1 SGHDT, CDR2 YYEEEE. This CDR3 has 14 amino acids. The CDR3 sequence is CASSPRPGAPEAFF. CDR3 nucleotides: TGTGCCAGCAGCCCGAGGCCAGGGGCCCCTGAAGCTTTCTTT.

The chain has TRBV4-3 and TRBJ2-3, with TRBD2 identical over 12 bases. Germline CDR1 reads LGHNA; CDR2 reads YSLEER. There are 19 residues in the CDR3. The J segment lost 3 bases and the V segment lost 0 bases, leaving 10 bases of the junction unmatched. CDR3 in DNA: TGCGCCAGCAGCCAAGATCGACTAGCGGGAGCGCCTTTGACAGATACGCAGTATTTT. Residues: CASSQDRLAGAPLTDTQYF.

J is TRBJ1-2 and V is TRBV4-3; D perhaps matches TRBD1 (5 bases). This CDR3 comprises 11 residues. The V end was cut by 11 bases, the J end by 1 base, with 8 bases between. Germline values: CDR1 LGHNA, CDR2 YSLEER. CDR3 DNA: TGCGCCGCGAGGGGTAACTATGGCTACACCTTC. This sequence encodes CAARGNYGYTF.

This rearrangement joins TRBV11-2 to TRBJ1-3; 9 bases agree with TRBD1. The germline V gene has CDR1 SGHAT and CDR2 FQNNGV. The CDR3 runs 18 residues. The V segment lost 5 bases and the J segment 2 bases; nucleotides outside the gene matches: 13. The CDR3 sequence is CASSLDRGGGSAGNTIYF. The CDR3 nucleotides read TGTGCCAGCAGCCTGGACAGGGGTGGAGGCTCTGCTGGAAACACCATATATTTT.

This clonotype came up a few times. This chain connects TRBV2 to TRBJ2-1; TRBD2 matches 10 bases. Germline V CDR1 and CDR2: SNHLY, FYNNEI. The CDR3 has 15 residues. The junction had 3 bases not matched to a gene; V was cut back by 5 bases and J by 2 bases. For the CDR3, the DNA is TGTGCCAGCAGTTTAGCGGGAGGAGCCTACAATGAGCAGTTCTTC. It is translated as CASSLAGGAYNEQFF.

The chain has TRBV27 and TRBJ1-5; 7 nucleotides agree with TRBD1. The germline CDR1 and CDR2 sequences are MNHEY and SMNVEV (reference sequence). This CDR3 is built from 14 residues. With 7 bases clipped from V and 4 bases from J, the junction kept 7 bases outside the gene matches. The chain's CDR3 is CASNVGGRNQPQHF. CDR3 nucleotides: TGTGCCAGCAATGTAGGGGGCAGGAATCAGCCCCAGCATTTT.

This clonotype was seen a handful of times. The J gene is TRBJ2-6, the V gene TRBV6-6; D gene unclear. CDR1 is MNHNY, CDR2 SVGAGI, per germline (reference sequence). This CDR3 is 18 amino acids long. The V and J ends lost 4 bases and 2 bases respectively, with 18 bases between them. The CDR3, as DNA: TGTGCCAGCAGTTCCCGTCGACCTAAAGTGCCTGGGGCCAACGTCCTGACTTTC. It is translated as CASSSRRPKVPGANVLTF.

This chain connects TRBV4-1 to TRBJ2-7; 7 bases are shared with TRBD2. CDR3 length: 15 amino acids. Germline V lookup: CDR1 MGHRA, CDR2 YSYEKL. Trimming at V came to 8 bases and at J to 4 bases, leaving 14 bases not matched to a gene. The CDR3 is CASAEGRTRSYEQYF. In DNA form, the CDR3 reads TGCGCCAGCGCCGAGGGACGGACTAGGAGTTACGAGCAGTACTTC.